What follows describes a single TCR beta chain. V shed 8 bases and J 3 bases; nucleotides not matched to a gene: 5. The CDR3 consists of 13 residues. Germline CDR1 and CDR2: SQVTM and ANQGSEA. This sample was included in a study of blood T cell repertoires in COVID-19. Study as a whole: The United States, Italy and Spain supplied acute and convalescent COVID-19 samples.

Sequencing was performed with immunoSEQ multiplex PCR; in TCRdb, only in-frame clones are kept and a portion is missing. Here the sample spans about 170,000 clones, approximately 80% being singletons. The chain couples TRBV29-1 to TRBJ1-1; TRBD1 matches 11 bases. The sequence was obtained from a woman aged 70-85 years with COVID-19, enrolled during active disease. The sample was peripheral blood. The CDR3 DNA reads TGCAGCCTAGGACAGGGGGCACACACTGAAGCTTTCTTT. Amino acid sequence: CSLGQGAHTEAFF.